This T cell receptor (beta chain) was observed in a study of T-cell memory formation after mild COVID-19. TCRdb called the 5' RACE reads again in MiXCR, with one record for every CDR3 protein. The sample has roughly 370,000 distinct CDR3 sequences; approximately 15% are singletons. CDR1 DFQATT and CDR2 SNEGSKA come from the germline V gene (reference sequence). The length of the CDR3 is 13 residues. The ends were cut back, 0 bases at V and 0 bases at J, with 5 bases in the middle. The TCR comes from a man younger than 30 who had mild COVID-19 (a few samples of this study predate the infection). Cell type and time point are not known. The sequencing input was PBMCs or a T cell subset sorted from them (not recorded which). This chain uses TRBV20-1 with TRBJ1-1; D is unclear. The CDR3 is CSARDGVNTEAFF. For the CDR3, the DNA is TGCAGTGCTAGAGATGGAGTGAACACTGAAGCTTTCTTT.